These 7 T cell receptor beta chains originate from one sample sequenced in a study of tumor and adjacent non-tumor tissue in lung cancer. The library came from three nested PCR rounds adapted from ARM-PCR protocols. Each CDR3 protein is one row after TCRdb ran MiXCR on the multiplex PCR reads. This table holds 200,000 to 250,000 distinct CDR3 sequences, about two thirds found once. The template was RNA from unsorted bulk tissue. Sequencing was performed on lung tumor tissue. These receptors were obtained from a man between 60 and 70 years old with non-small cell lung cancer.

The chain links TRBV29-1 to TRBJ1-1, with 10 bases fitting TRBD1. Germline CDR1 SQVTM, CDR2 ANQGSEA. This CDR3 spans 16 amino acids. The CDR3 loop reads CSVGHRDRGSDTEAFF. The CDR3, as DNA: TGCAGTGTCGGCCACCGGGACAGGGGTTCCGACACTGAAGCTTTCTTT.

About this clonotype: An end of the junction does not agree with germline; a read error may underlie this. This rearrangement joins TRBV20-1 to TRBJ1-2; possibly TRBD1 for D (5 bases). The V gene's germline CDR1 is DFQATT and CDR2 SNEGSKA (reference sequence). The CDR3 spans 13 residues. For the CDR3, the DNA is TGCAGTGCGCAGCCGGGACTGATCTATGTCTACACCTTC. Encoded protein: CSAQPGLIYVYTF.

This clonotype was seen many times. The chain recombines TRBV29-1 with TRBJ2-1, with 10 positions matching TRBD1. Trimming removed 7 bases from V and 1 base from J; junction bases left unmatched: 10. This CDR3 region has 16 residues. CDR1 and CDR2 from the germline V gene are SQVTM and ANQGSEA. In DNA, the CDR3 is TGCAGCGCCTACGCGCCGGGACAGGGGTCCTACAATGAGCAGTTCTTC. As protein: CSAYAPGQGSYNEQFF.

A note on this clonotype: This clone may be a read error of a much larger clone one base away. The rearrangement links TRBV7-9 to TRBJ2-5; D might be TRBD1 or TRBD2, each matching 7 bases. Germline values: CDR1 SEHNR, CDR2 FQNEAQ (reference sequence). This CDR3 has 17 amino acids. The germline V and J ends were trimmed by 5 bases and 5 bases, with 24 bases remaining between them. CDR3 amino acids: CASSPVVGGTVRETQYF. The CDR3 DNA reads TGTGCCAGCAGCCCGGTAGTGGGAGGGACAGTCCGGGAGACCCAGTACTTC.

Concerning this clonotype itself: This CDR3 is missing its conserved last phenylalanine or tryptophan, likely due to a read error. No DNA is shown, since the ends of the CDR3 on it are uncertain; the CDR3 is the one TCRdb lists. V gene TRBV11-3 combines with J gene TRBJ1-1; TRBD1, the table's D call, lacks a check against the DNA. Per the germline V gene, CDR1 is SGHNT and CDR2 is YENEEA. The CDR3 is 13 amino acids in total, end residues counted. The CDR3 loop is CASTGQAGTEDFV.

Notes on this clonotype: As the CDR3 is not closed by the conserved phenylalanine or tryptophan, this likely results from a read error. This sequence joins TRBV11-2 and TRBJ1-1; the match to TRBD1 covers 8 bases. Trimming cost V 4 bases and J 8 bases; bases outside gene matches: 9. Germline lookup yields CDR1 SGHAT and CDR2 FQNNGV. The CDR3 sequence is 14 residues long. The CDR3 loop is CASSSGQGRPEAFL. The CDR3 coding sequence is TGTGCCAGCAGCTCAGGACAGGGACGACCCGAAGCTTTCCTT.

With respect to this clonotype: A much more abundant neighbour one base away suggests this may be a read error. The rearrangement links TRBV20-1 to TRBJ1-1, with no clear D. Germline V lookup: CDR1 DFQATT, CDR2 SNEGSKA (reference sequence). V dropped 2 bases and J dropped 7 bases, with 5 bases sitting between them. This CDR3 has 10 amino acids. CDR3 in amino acids: CSARLGEAFF. CDR3 DNA sequence: TGCAGTGCTAGATTGGGTGAAGCTTTCTTT.